This TCR beta chain was sequenced in a study of neoadjuvant anti-PD-1 for oral cavity cancer. On the study more broadly: Most patients had three to four biweekly doses of 3 mg/kg nivolumab before resection.

Regarding time point: after neoadjuvant nivolumab, at surgical resection. The V gene's germline CDR1 is WNHNN and CDR2 SYGVQD (reference sequence). CDR3 length: 13 residues. V dropped 4 bases and J dropped 0 bases, with 7 bases sitting between them. TCRdb's table, derived via immunoSEQ multiplex PCR, lists solely in-frame clones and lacks some. The repertoire holds more than 25,000 clones, with just under 80% as singletons. The source of this sequence is a person between 35 and 79 years old with oral cavity squamous cell carcinoma. The chain links TRBV10-1 to TRBJ2-7; D is uncertain. The sequenced sample was PBMCs, obtained after nivolumab (anti-PD-1) treatment. For the CDR3, the DNA is TGCGCCAGCAGTGCGTCAAGCTCCTACGAGCAGTACTTC. This sequence encodes CASSASSSYEQYF.